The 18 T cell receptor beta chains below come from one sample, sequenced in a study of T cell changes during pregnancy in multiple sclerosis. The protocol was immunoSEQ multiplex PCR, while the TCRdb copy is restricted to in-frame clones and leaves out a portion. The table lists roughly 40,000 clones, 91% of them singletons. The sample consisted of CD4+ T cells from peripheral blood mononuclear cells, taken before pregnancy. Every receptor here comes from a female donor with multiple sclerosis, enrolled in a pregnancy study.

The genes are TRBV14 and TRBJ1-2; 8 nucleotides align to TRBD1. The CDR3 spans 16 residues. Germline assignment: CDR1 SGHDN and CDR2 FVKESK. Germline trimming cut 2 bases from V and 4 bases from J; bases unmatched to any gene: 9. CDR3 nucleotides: TGTGCCAGCAGCCAATATTCAGGGGGCGCCGGCTATGGCTACACCTTC. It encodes CASSQYSGGAGYGYTF.

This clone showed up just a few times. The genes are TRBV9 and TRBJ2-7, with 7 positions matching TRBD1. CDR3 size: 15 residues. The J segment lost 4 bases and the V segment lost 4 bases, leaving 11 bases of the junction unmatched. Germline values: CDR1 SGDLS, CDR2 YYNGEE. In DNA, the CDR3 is TGTGCCAGCAGCATCCAAGCCGGGACAGTTTACGAGCAGTACTTC. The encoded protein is CASSIQAGTVYEQYF.

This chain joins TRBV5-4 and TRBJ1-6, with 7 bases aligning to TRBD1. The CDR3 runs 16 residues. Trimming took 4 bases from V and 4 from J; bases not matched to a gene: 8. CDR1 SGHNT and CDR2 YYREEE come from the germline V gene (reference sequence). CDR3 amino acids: CASSRELGQYNSPLHF. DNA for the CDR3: TGTGCCAGCAGCCGAGAATTGGGACAGTATAATTCACCCCTCCACTTT.

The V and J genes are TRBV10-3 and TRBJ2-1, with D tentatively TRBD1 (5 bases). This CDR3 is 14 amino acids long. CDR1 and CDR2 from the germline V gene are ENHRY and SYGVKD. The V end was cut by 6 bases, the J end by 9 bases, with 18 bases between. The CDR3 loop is CAISQGTGMGEQFF. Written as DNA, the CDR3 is TGTGCCATCAGCCAAGGAACAGGTATGGGTGAGCAGTTCTTC.

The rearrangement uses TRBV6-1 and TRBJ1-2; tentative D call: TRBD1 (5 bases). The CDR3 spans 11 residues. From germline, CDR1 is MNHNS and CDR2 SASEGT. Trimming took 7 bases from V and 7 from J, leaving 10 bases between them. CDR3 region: CASTGSGGYTF. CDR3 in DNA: TGTGCCAGCACAGGGTCTGGTGGCTACACCTTC.

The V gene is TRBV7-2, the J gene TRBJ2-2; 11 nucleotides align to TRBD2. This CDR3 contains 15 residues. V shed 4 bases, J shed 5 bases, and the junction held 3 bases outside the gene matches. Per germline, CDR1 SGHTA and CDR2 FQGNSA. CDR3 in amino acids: CASSSGLAGTGELFF. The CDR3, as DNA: TGTGCCAGCAGCTCAGGACTAGCGGGTACCGGGGAGCTGTTTTTT.

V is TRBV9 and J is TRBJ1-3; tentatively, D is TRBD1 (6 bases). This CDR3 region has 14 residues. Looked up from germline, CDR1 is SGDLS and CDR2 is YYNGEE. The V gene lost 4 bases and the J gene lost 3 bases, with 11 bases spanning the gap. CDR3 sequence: CASSQQGVGNTIYF. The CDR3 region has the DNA TGTGCCAGCAGCCAACAGGGTGTTGGAAACACCATATATTTT. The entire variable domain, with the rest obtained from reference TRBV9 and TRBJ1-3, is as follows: DSGVTQTPKHLITATGQRVTLRCSPRSGDLSVYWYQQSLDQGLQFLIQYYNGEERAKGNILERFSAQQFPDLHSELNLSSLELGDSALYFCASSQQGVGNTIYFGEGSWLTVV.

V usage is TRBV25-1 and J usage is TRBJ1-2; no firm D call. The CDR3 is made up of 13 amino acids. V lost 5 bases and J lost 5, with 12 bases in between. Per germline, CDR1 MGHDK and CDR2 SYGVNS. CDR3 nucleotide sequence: TGTGCCAGCAGTCGCCCGGGTTATTATGGCTACACCTTC. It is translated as CASSRPGYYGYTF.

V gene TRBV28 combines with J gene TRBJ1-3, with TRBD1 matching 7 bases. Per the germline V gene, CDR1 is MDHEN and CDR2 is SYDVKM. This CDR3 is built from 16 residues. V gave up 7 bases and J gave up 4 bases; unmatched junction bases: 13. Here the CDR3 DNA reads TGTGCCAGCACCTACCAGGGGGGACCTTCCGGAAACACCATATATTTT. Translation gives CASTYQGGPSGNTIYF.

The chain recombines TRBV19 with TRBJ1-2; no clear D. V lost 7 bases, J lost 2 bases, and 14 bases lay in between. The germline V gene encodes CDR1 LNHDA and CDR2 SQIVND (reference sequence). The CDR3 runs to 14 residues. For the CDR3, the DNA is TGTGCCAGTACCGGCGGAAGTAGAAACTATGGCTACACCTTC. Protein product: CASTGGSRNYGYTF.

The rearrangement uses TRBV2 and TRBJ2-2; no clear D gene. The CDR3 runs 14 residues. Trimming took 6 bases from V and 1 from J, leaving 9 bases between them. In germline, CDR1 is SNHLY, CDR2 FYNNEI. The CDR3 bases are TGTGCCAGCAGGGGCCTACGGAACACCGGGGAGCTGTTTTTT. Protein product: CASRGLRNTGELFF. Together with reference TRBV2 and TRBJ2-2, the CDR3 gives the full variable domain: EPEVTQTPSHQVTQMGQEVILRCVPISNHLYFYWYRQILGQKVEFLVSFYNNEISEKSEIFDDQFSVERPDGSNFTLKIRSTKLEDSAMYFCASRGLRNTGELFFGEGSRLTVL.

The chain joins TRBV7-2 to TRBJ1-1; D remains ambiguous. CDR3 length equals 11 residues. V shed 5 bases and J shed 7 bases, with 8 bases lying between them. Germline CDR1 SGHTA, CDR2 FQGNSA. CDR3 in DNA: TGTGCCAGCAGCGCACTCGGTGAAGCTTTCTTT. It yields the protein CASSALGEAFF.

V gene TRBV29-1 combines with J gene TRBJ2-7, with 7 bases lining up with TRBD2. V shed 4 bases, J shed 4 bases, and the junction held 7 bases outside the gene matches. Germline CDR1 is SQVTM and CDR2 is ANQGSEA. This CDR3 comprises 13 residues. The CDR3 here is CSVVLADNYEQYF. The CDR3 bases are TGCAGCGTTGTTCTAGCGGATAATTACGAGCAGTACTTC.

As DNA, the CDR3 is TGTGCCAGCAGTTATTACCCCGATAGGAGTTACGAGCAGTACTTC. The encoded protein is CASSYYPDRSYEQYF. The chain has TRBV6-5 and TRBJ2-7; no clear D gene. The V gene lost 3 bases and the J gene lost 4 bases, with 16 bases spanning the gap. This CDR3 spans 15 amino acids. CDR1 is MNHEY and CDR2 is SVGAGI in the germline V gene.

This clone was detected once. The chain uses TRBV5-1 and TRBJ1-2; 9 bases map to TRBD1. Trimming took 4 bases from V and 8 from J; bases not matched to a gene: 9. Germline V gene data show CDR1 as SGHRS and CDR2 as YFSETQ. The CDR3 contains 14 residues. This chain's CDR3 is CASSPSGTGHGYTF. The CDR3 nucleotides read TGCGCCAGCAGCCCCTCCGGGACAGGGCACGGCTACACCTTC.

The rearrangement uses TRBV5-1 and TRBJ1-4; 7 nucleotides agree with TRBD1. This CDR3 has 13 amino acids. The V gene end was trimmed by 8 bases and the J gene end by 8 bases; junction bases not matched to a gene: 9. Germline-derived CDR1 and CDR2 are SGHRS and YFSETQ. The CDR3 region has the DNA TGCGCCAGTACGAGACAGGGAGAAGAAAAACTGTTTTTT. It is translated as CASTRQGEEKLFF.

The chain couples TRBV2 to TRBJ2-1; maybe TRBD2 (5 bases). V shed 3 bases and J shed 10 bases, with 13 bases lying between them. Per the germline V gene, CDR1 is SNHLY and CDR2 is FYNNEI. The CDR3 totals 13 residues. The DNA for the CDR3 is TGTGCCAGCAGTGAGGAGAAACCGGGGGAGCAGTTCTTC. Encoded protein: CASSEEKPGEQFF.

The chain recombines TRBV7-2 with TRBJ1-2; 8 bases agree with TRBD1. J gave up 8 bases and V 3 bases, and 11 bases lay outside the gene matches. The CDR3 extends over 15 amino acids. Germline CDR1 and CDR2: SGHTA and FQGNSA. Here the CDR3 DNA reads TGTGCCAGCAGCTTTCGCAGGGGGCAGGCAGAAGGCTACACCTTC. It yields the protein CASSFRRGQAEGYTF. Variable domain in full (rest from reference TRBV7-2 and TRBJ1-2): GAGVSQSPSNKVTEKGKDVELRCDPISGHTALYWYRQSLGQGLEFLIYFQGNSAPDKSGLPSDRFSAERTGGSVSTLTIQRTQQEDSAVYLCASSFRRGQAEGYTFGSGTRLTVV.